The entry that follows covers one T cell receptor beta chain sequence. Cohorts were determined from participant-reported clinical history. Germline values: CDR1 MGHRA, CDR2 YSYEKL. Trimming took off 1 base at V and 7 bases at J, with 16 bases between the two ends. The CDR3 runs to 15 residues. Produced via immunoSEQ multiplex PCR; TCRdb's table is partial and in-frame only. Of about 410,000 clones detected, roughly nine tenths appear once; the ten largest clones hold approximately 1.5%. The data were taken from a study of blood T cell repertoires in COVID-19. Study background: The cDNA or gDNA used as material had been derived from T cells, B-cell-depleted T cells, or PBMCs.

Material for sequencing was PBMCs or T cells enriched from blood (not recorded which). The source is a woman aged 30 to 39 who had recovered from COVID-19. V gene TRBV4-1 combines with J gene TRBJ1-1; D uncertain. The CDR3 region has the DNA TGCGCCAGCAGCCAAGCGATCGTTCTACCCCTTGAAGCTTTCTTT. Translating it yields CASSQAIVLPLEAFF.